Listed below are T cell receptor beta chains from one sample, sequenced in a study of blood T cell repertoires in COVID-19. Assay used: immunoSEQ multiplex PCR; TCRdb lists only in-frame clones, some missing. Seen here are about 94,000 clones, approximately 80% observed once, and the top ten hold 19%. The sequenced material came from peripheral blood. These receptors came from a human donor in a cohort sampled during active COVID-19. Each CDR3 is given with its conserved first and last residue. A D gene is named only where the DNA matches it firmly. Clone size is not always given. Where it is, it says once, few, many or a class for expanded clones.

clone_size	d_call	v_call	j_call	cdr3_aa	cdr3_nt
.	TRBD2	TRBV28	TRBJ2-1	CASSGTSGMNEQFF	TGTGCCAGCAGTGGGACTAGCGGGATGAATGAGCAGTTCTTC
few	.	TRBV18	TRBJ1-2	CASSPGTDYGYTF	TGTGCCAGCTCACCAGGAACAGACTATGGCTACACCTTC
few	.	TRBV3-1/TRBV3-2	TRBJ1-5	CASSQRGALQPQHF	TGTGCCAGCAGCCAACGGGGGGCGCTACAGCCCCAGCATTTT
once	.	TRBV7-2	TRBJ2-2	CASRAPGTLYTGELFF	TGTGCCAGCAGAGCTCCCGGGACTTTATACACCGGGGAGCTGTTTTTT
.	TRBD2	TRBV5-4	TRBJ2-1	CASSPSGRRGNEQFF	TGTGCCAGCAGCCCTAGCGGACGGAGGGGCAATGAGCAGTTCTTC
few	TRBD1	TRBV12-3/TRBV12-4	TRBJ2-7	CASHLTGAYEQYF	TGTGCCAGTCACCTCACAGGGGCCTACGAGCAGTACTTC
.	.	TRBV28	TRBJ1-1	CASSTQGQLNTEAFF	TGTGCCAGCAGTACCCAGGGACAATTGAACACTGAAGCTTTCTTT
once	.	TRBV5-1	TRBJ2-3	CASSPPSGGTDTQYF	TGCGCCAGCAGCCCACCCTCAGGGGGGACAGATACGCAGTATTTT
.	.	TRBV7-2	TRBJ2-7	CASSSRRASYEQYF	TGTGCCAGCAGCTCTAGGCGCGCATCCTACGAGCAGTACTTC
.	TRBD2	TRBV5-1	TRBJ2-2	CASSPDGRGSGELFF	TGCGCCAGCAGTCCAGACGGGAGGGGGTCCGGGGAGCTGTTTTTT
.	TRBD1	TRBV13	TRBJ1-2	CASSFQGDISGYTF	TGTGCCAGCAGCTTCCAGGGGGATATCTCTGGCTACACCTTC
.	.	TRBV2	TRBJ2-3	CASSGARASTDTQYF	TGTGCCAGCAGTGGGGCTCGTGCTAGCACAGATACGCAGTATTTT
.	TRBD2	TRBV5-4	TRBJ2-2	CASRPEPKREIKAGELFF	TGTGCCAGCAGGCCAGAGCCGAAGCGGGAAATCAAGGCCGGGGAGCTGTTTTTT
few	.	TRBV18	TRBJ1-1	CASSPGPGTEAFF	TGTGCCAGCTCACCTGGGCCCGGGACAGAAGCTTTCTTT
.	.	TRBV19	TRBJ1-1	CASSLSTYRTEAFF	TGTGCCAGTAGTCTATCGACTTATCGGACTGAAGCTTTCTTT
.	TRBD1	TRBV6-2/TRBV6-3	TRBJ2-6	CASSKDRARANVLTF	TGTGCCAGCAGCAAGGACAGGGCCAGGGCCAACGTCCTGACTTTC
.	TRBD1	TRBV28	TRBJ1-2	CASSSTGGGGGYTF	TGTGCCAGCAGCTCCACAGGGGGCGGCGGGGGCTACACCTTC
.	.	TRBV2	TRBJ2-7	CASSEASEQYF	TGTGCCAGCAGTGAAGCGTCAGAGCAGTACTTC
.	.	TRBV10-3	TRBJ2-7	CAISAGNEQYF	TGTGCCATCAGTGCCGGGAACGAGCAGTACTTC
once	TRBD2	TRBV27	TRBJ2-4	CASSLRYGTSGSTTAKNIQYF	TGTGCCAGCAGTTTGCGCTACGGGACTAGCGGGAGTACTACGGCCAAAAACATTCAGTACTTC
.	.	TRBV18	TRBJ2-5	CASSPQTGWETQYF	TGTGCCAGCTCACCACAGACTGGATGGGAGACCCAGTACTTC
.	.	TRBV7-2	TRBJ1-2	CASSLAGVDYGYTF	TGTGCCAGCAGCTTAGCAGGGGTGGACTATGGCTACACCTTC